This note documents a single TCR beta chain sequence. This sample was included in a study of cytomegalovirus exposure and HLA in healthy donors. PCR involved 60 Vbeta and 13 Jbeta primers. This table comes from immunoSEQ multiplex PCR, and its TCRdb copy is limited to in-frame clones, with some not included. The sample has 170,000 or so clones; 78% are singletons. CDR1 SEHNR and CDR2 FQNEAQ come from the germline V gene (reference sequence). With 1 base clipped from V and 1 base from J, the junction kept 6 bases outside the gene matches. The CDR3 runs to 17 residues. This TCR came from a woman in her fifties or sixties in good health and CMV-seropositive. Material: PBMCs. V gene TRBV7-9 combines with J gene TRBJ2-7, with TRBD2 matching over 11 bases. CDR3 DNA: TGTGCCAGCAGCTTAGGCCGAGGACTAGCGGGTTCCTACGAGCAGTACTTC. Its protein product is CASSLGRGLAGSYEQYF.